The 18 T cell receptor beta chains below were found in one sample sequenced in a study of beta chain features in type 1 diabetes. Study-level points and caveats: Shorter TCRB CDR3s, moderately but significantly so, were found in Type 1 diabetes patients in all four CD4+ subsets.

The antigens these receptors bind are not known. The study reverse transcribed the entire isolated RNA, so it sequenced expressed TCRB transcripts. The data were produced by immunoSEQ multiplex PCR, yet TCRdb's version contains in-frame clones alone and is incomplete. This sample carries 150,000 to 200,000 clones, approximately 8.1% of them seen once, and the ten largest clones take roughly 0.5%. The specimen was central memory CD4+ T cells from blood. These receptor sequences come from a man younger than 35 with type 1 diabetes.

The V call is TRBV5-1, the J call TRBJ2-1; 12 nucleotides line up with TRBD1. The germline V gene has CDR1 SGHRS and CDR2 YFSETQ. The CDR3 is 15 amino acids. V gave up 3 bases and J gave up 9 bases; unmatched junction bases: 7. The CDR3 loop is CASSWGGTGGGEQFF. In nucleotides, the CDR3 is TGCGCCAGCAGCTGGGGGGGGACAGGGGGCGGTGAGCAGTTCTTC.

This clone was detected a few times. V and J are TRBV5-1 and TRBJ2-7, with 7 bases matching TRBD1. The CDR3 runs to 13 residues. Germline-derived CDR1 and CDR2 are SGHRS and YFSETQ. The ends lost 3 bases at V and 5 bases at J; junction bases unmatched: 5. The CDR3 DNA follows: TGCGCCAGCAGCTCTGGACAGGCCAACGAGCAGTACTTC. Residues: CASSSGQANEQYF. Full variable domain (rest looked up from reference TRBV5-1 and TRBJ2-7): KAGVTQTPRYLIKTRGQQVTLSCSPISGHRSVSWYQQTPGQGLQFLFEYFSETQRNKGNFPGRFSGRQFSNSRSEMNVSTLELGDSALYLCASSSGQANEQYFGPGTRLTVT.

The rearrangement uses TRBV18 and TRBJ2-1; TRBD2 agrees at 11 bases. The CDR3 totals 16 residues. CDR1 and CDR2 from the germline V gene are KGHSH and LQKENI. Trimming at V came to 6 bases and at J to 5 bases, leaving 9 bases not matched to a gene. Here the CDR3 reads CASSRILAGGHNEQFF. The DNA of the CDR3 is TGTGCCAGCTCTCGAATTCTAGCGGGGGGCCACAATGAGCAGTTCTTC. Drawing the rest from reference TRBV18 and TRBJ2-1, the complete variable domain is NAGVMQNPRHLVRRRGQEARLRCSPMKGHSHVYWYRQLPEEGLKFMVYLQKENIIDESGMPKERFSAEFPKEGPSILRIQQVVRGDSAAYFCASSRILAGGHNEQFFGPGTRLTVL.

The chain couples TRBV5-1 to TRBJ1-6; TRBD1 is a possible D gene (5 bases). CDR1 and CDR2 (germline): SGHRS, YFSETQ. V dropped 2 bases and J dropped 11 bases, with 17 bases sitting between them. The length of the CDR3 is 15 residues. The CDR3 is CASSFWTSSGAPLHF. CDR3 sequence (DNA): TGCGCCAGCAGCTTCTGGACCAGCTCGGGGGCACCCCTCCACTTT.

The chain recombines TRBV19 with TRBJ2-1; 13 nucleotides line up with TRBD2. With V trimmed by 5 bases and J by 8 bases, 6 bases remained unmatched. The CDR3 runs to 15 residues. The V gene's germline CDR1 is LNHDA and CDR2 SQIVND (reference sequence). CDR3 residues: CASSLRTSGSHEQFF. CDR3 sequence (DNA): TGTGCCAGTAGTTTGCGGACTAGCGGGAGTCATGAGCAGTTCTTC.

This clone was seen ten or more times. The chain has TRBV9 and TRBJ2-5, with 7 positions matching TRBD2. Trimming removed 7 bases from V and 3 bases from J; junction bases left unmatched: 3. The CDR3 sequence is 12 residues long. Germline CDR1 SGDLS, CDR2 YYNGEE. In nucleotides, the CDR3 is TGTGCCAGCGCTGCGGGGGAAGAGACCCAGTACTTC. This codes for CASAAGEETQYF.

V gene TRBV9 combines with J gene TRBJ2-5, with TRBD2 matching 10 bases. J lost 1 base, V lost 2 bases, and 5 bases had no gene match. The germline gives CDR1 SGDLS, CDR2 YYNGEE. The CDR3 totals 16 residues. As DNA, the CDR3 is TGTGCCAGCAGCGTCGGGGGACTAGCGTTCCAAGAGACCCAGTACTTC. Residues: CASSVGGLAFQETQYF.

In this sample, this clone turned up a few times. The rearrangement uses TRBV11-2 and TRBJ2-1; 8 nucleotides align to TRBD1. Germline loops: CDR1 SGHAT, CDR2 FQNNGV. V lost 5 bases and J lost 2; bases outside the gene matches: 2. The CDR3 totals 14 residues. This CDR3 reads CASSPGQAYNEQFF. The CDR3 coding sequence is TGTGCCAGCAGCCCGGGACAGGCCTACAATGAGCAGTTCTTC.

This sequence joins TRBV30 and TRBJ2-7, with D unresolved. Germline V gives CDR1 GTSNPN, CDR2 SVGIG (reference sequence). Trimming removed 3 bases at V and 7 bases at J, with 16 bases between. The CDR3 length is 13 residues. CDR3 nucleotide sequence: TGTGCCTGGAGACCTGGGTCCCCGCGGGAGCAGTACTTC. It translates to CAWRPGSPREQYF.

The J gene is TRBJ2-7, the V gene TRBV6-6; the D gene is possibly TRBD2 (7 bases). Germline V gene data show CDR1 as MNHNY and CDR2 as SVGAGI (reference sequence). Trimming shortened V by 6 bases and J by 5 bases, and 20 bases separated the two germline ends. There are 15 residues in the CDR3. CDR3 residues: CASSRPRGAGDEQYF. The CDR3 DNA follows: TGTGCCAGCAGCCGCCCCCGGGGGGCTGGGGACGAGCAGTACTTC.

The table lists this clone with a few counts. V gene TRBV30 combines with J gene TRBJ1-6, with 7 bases fitting TRBD1. Germline assignment: CDR1 GTSNPN and CDR2 SVGIG (reference sequence). Losses at the gene ends were 3 bases for V and 9 bases for J; bases not matched to a gene: 11. The CDR3 runs 15 residues. In DNA, the CDR3 is TGTGCCTGGAGCCTCTCACAGGGGTGGGGTTCACCCCTCCACTTT. This sequence encodes CAWSLSQGWGSPLHF.

The genes are TRBV18 and TRBJ2-3, with 8 bases aligning to TRBD2. CDR3 length: 16 residues. Germline V gene lookup returns CDR1 KGHSH and CDR2 LQKENI. V lost 0 bases and J lost 4; bases outside the gene matches: 6. The CDR3 DNA sequence: TGTGCCAGCTCACCACCAGGGACTAGAGCCTCAGATACGCAGTATTTT. Translation: CASSPPGTRASDTQYF.

There are a few counts of this clone. The genes are TRBV19 and TRBJ2-7; D is unclear. Germline lookup yields CDR1 LNHDA and CDR2 SQIVND (reference sequence). This CDR3 has 12 residues. V gave up 1 base and J gave up 3 bases, with 4 bases separating them. CDR3 amino acids: CASSIGGYEQYF. DNA for the CDR3: TGTGCCAGTAGTATAGGCGGCTACGAGCAGTACTTC.

A remark on this clone: The junction differs from germline at one of its ends, possibly a read error. This chain joins TRBV10-2 and TRBJ2-1; the D is unclear. CDR3 size: 14 residues. The germline V gene encodes CDR1 WSHSY and CDR2 SAAADI. Here the CDR3 reads CASSKSRSYNEQFF. The CDR3 DNA reads TGCGCCAGCAGTAAGTCCCGCTCCTACAATGAGCAGTTCTTC.

The chain employs TRBV10-3 and TRBJ2-1; tentative D call: TRBD2 (5 bases). Germline V CDR1 and CDR2: ENHRY, SYGVKD. The V end was cut by 3 bases, the J end by 0 bases, with 9 bases between. This CDR3 has 15 amino acids. CDR3 DNA sequence: TGTGCCATCAGTGATAGCGTCAGCTCCTACAATGAGCAGTTCTTC. Residues: CAISDSVSSYNEQFF.

The rearrangement links TRBV6-6 to TRBJ2-5; a possible D gene is TRBD2 (5 bases). Trimming stripped 4 bases from V and 8 bases from J, with 17 bases between. The CDR3 contains 14 residues. The germline V gene has CDR1 MNHNY and CDR2 SVGAGI (reference sequence). This chain's CDR3 is CASSSPAAGETQYF. The DNA for the CDR3 is TGTGCCAGCAGTTCCCCCGCCGCGGGTGAAACCCAGTACTTC.

This clone has only a few counts. The chain employs TRBV7-9 and TRBJ2-5; D is unresolved. Germline CDR1 is SEHNR and CDR2 is FQNEAQ (reference sequence). V lost 5 bases and J 5 bases, leaving 6 bases between the germline ends. This CDR3 is 11 amino acids long. This chain's CDR3 is CASSARETQYF. The CDR3 DNA reads TGTGCCAGCAGCGCCCGGGAGACCCAGTACTTC.

Comments on this clone: The junction shows a germline mismatch at one end, possibly a read error. The chain links TRBV6-1 to TRBJ1-2, with 10 bases that match TRBD1. The CDR3 sequence is 14 residues long. Germline-derived CDR1 and CDR2 are MNHNS and SASEGT. The CDR3, as DNA: TGTGCCAGCAGTGAACTTACCCTTTCTCGGGACAGGGGCTTC. The encoded protein is CASSELTLSRDRGF.